This TCR beta chain was obtained from a study of glioma-infiltrating T cells. The iRepertoire nested amplicon-rescue multiplex PCR amplified TCR alpha and beta CDR3s from RNA. In TCRdb, the multiplex PCR reads were re-called with MiXCR into one record per CDR3 protein. The table includes fewer than 200,000 distinct CDR3 sequences, about 46% detected once. Notes on the study in general: Tissue-blood divergence was below expectation in non-neoplastic patients, above in gliomas.

V lost 2 bases, J lost 4 bases, and 8 bases lay in between. CDR3 length: 13 residues. Germline V gene sequence: CDR1 MDHEN, CDR2 SYDVKM. There are many counts of this clonotype. Its cognate antigen is unknown. Input material: glioma tissue, nonneoplastic brain tissue, or PBMCs (not recorded which). This chain joins TRBV28 and TRBJ2-5; no clear D. The source of this sequence is a human donor with low-grade glioma or glioblastoma, undergoing nonglioma brain surgery, or in good health (not recorded which). The CDR3 protein is CASSLGSSETQYF. The CDR3 region has the DNA TGTGCCAGCAGTTTAGGGTCATCAGAGACCCAGTACTTC.